This T cell receptor beta chain was documented in a study of CD8 T cells in acute hepatitis C reinfection. Germline lookup yields CDR1 MNHEY and CDR2 SVGAGI. V dropped 10 bases and J dropped 4 bases, with 17 bases sitting between them. The CDR3 sequence is 13 residues long. General observations from the study: NS3-1073 specific cells were too rare to sort at chronic follow-up. No group differed significantly in the high NS3-1073 repertoire diversity.

Regarding this clone: Its antigen is as yet unknown.

Assay: immunoSEQ multiplex PCR; the TCRdb copy retains only in-frame clones and omits some. The table records 30,000 to 40,000 clones, approximately 83% of them present only once. Indicated time point: naive CD8 control sorted from an acute-time-point sample. Cells were stained for CD3, CD8 and CD45RO, excluding dead cells. The clonotype comes from a woman younger than 35 who spontaneously cleared hepatitis C infection. The chain combines TRBV6-5 with TRBJ2-7; D is perhaps TRBD1 (6 bases). Sequenced: naive CD8+ T cells from PBMCs. The CDR3 region is CATRGTSEYEQYF. In DNA form, the CDR3 reads TGTGCCACCAGGGGTACCTCGGAGTACGAGCAGTACTTC.